This TCR beta chain was obtained from a study of shared clonotypes between healthy human individuals. Per the germline V gene, CDR1 is SGHRS and CDR2 is YFSETQ. V was trimmed by 0 bases and J by 1 base, leaving 7 bases between them. The CDR3 extends over 14 amino acids. TCRdb's table, derived via immunoSEQ multiplex PCR, lists solely in-frame clones and lacks some. The sample lists 1,400,000 or so clones, around 98.5% occurring once. Material: naive CD4+ T cells sorted from blood. Sample subset: CD45RA+ positively selected. The J gene is TRBJ2-5, the V gene TRBV5-1; D remains ambiguous. The source is a man under 40 in good health. CDR3 loop: CASSLATVQETQYF. The CDR3 DNA is TGCGCCAGCAGCTTGGCAACAGTCCAAGAGACCCAGTACTTC.